This section outlines one T cell receptor beta chain sequence together with its context. The antigen it binds to is not known. Base qualities are not at hand, and no much larger clone is one base apart. The entry originates in a study of cytomegalovirus exposure and HLA in healthy donors (dated by TCRdb to the late 2010s). Regarding the complete study: According to an earlier analysis of 587 of the donors, 150 million to 200 million T cells yielded 120 million or so unique TCR beta sequences and roughly 280 Gb of sequence data. Among around 400 genotyped donors of the cohort, an average of approximately 240,000 unique TCR beta nucleotide sequences were sequenced per donor, about a sixth of them non-productive. Typing coverage differed by locus: A, B, C, DRB1 and DQB1 were typed in about 629-640 donors, DQA1 in approximately 520, DPA1 in 606, and DPB1 in 450 to 480. The aim of the study was to test whether cataloging public T cell receptors could identify signatures of past pathogen exposure. Every discovery cohort repertoire had been produced on one sequencing platform. Class I and class II HLA loci were covered by the typing at four-digit resolution. An earlier analysis of some 600 of the donors applied high-throughput TCR beta sequencing to assess whether each TCR beta V gene segment acted as functional or pseudogenic. A separate validation cohort of 100 to 150 different subjects was used in addition to the roughly 670-subject first cohort. Five DR-DQ haplotypes were treated as single units for association and clustering because of strong linkage in the cohort. The later analysis used no new phenotypic data to find candidate immune exposures, relying instead on TCR beta sequences and their occurrence across donors. The study profiled the T cell repertoires of more than 500 subjects by immunosequencing and related them to cytomegalovirus serostatus. Alongside the repertoire data, information on donor age, sex, ethnicity and CMV serostatus was compiled. An early release covering more than 500 HLA-typed donors comprised roughly 300 gigabases of sequencing data and roughly 86 million unique TCR sequences. High-throughput TCR immunosequencing, statistical association of individual TCRs with disease status, and machine learning were combined to predict cytomegalovirus infection status. A later analysis re-analyzed previously published TCR beta repertoires from roughly 690 donors and added high-resolution HLA genotyping to study TCR occurrence patterns. A later genetic analysis used genome-wide SNP genotypes for about three fifths of the 666 donors, treating that subset as a discovery cohort. The genetic ancestry cluster associated with self-reported Caucasian donors included about 84% of the roughly 380 genotyped donors. Here is what the overall study found, with its caveats: Because the 87-base-pair reads could not distinguish some IMGT-functional V segments, including TRBV6-2 and TRBV6-3, those segments were excluded. The classifier was reported to diagnose cytomegalovirus status with high specificity and sensitivity in both the original cohort and the validation cohort. According to a later analysis, most CMV-associated TCR beta chains appeared to be HLA-restricted, and the HLA associations seemed to be driven largely by CMV exposure. In a later analysis, HLA-associated TCR beta chains showed more clonal expansion and lower generation probabilities than non-associated chains that were equally common. The study gave a list of more than 150 TCR beta chains associated with cytomegalovirus. Presence/absence analyses assumed roughly uniform sequencing depth across donors, an assumption that may not hold. Because some donors lacked HLA typing at each locus, the association tests relied only on the typed subset. An earlier analysis of several hundred of the donors showed that most TCR beta V segments appeared in productive rearrangements either about 87% or about 30% of the time, which broadly matched IMGT annotations. The only immune exposure information available for the cohort was CMV serostatus. Across donors, most TCR sequences were observed very rarely, whereas some public TCRs were present in many individuals. Because counts were too low, roughly 17 rarely observed V segments, including chromosome 9 orphons, were left out of the earlier analysis of about 500 of the donors. A cluster of highly shared sequence variants was judged likely to be a technical artifact of the sequencing pipeline. Linkage disequilibrium might explain the correlated functional status among segregating V segments, but an unknown experimental factor could not be excluded. In a later genetic analysis, fewer N-insertions in productive TCRs were reported among donors in an Asian-associated ancestry cluster than the roughly 700-donor mean. In a later analysis, 16,951 TCR beta sequences were associated with specific HLA alleles at a false discovery rate of 0.05. The cohort was sequenced for TCR beta chains only, and without alpha or paired-chain data the features that could be detected were limited. Assigning TCR associations to individual alleles was difficult when HLA alleles, especially DR and DQ, strongly co-occurred. A further reported finding was that TCR beta sequences accurately predicted the HLA-A and HLA-B alleles for most subjects in the first cohort. In vitro tests confirmed that a few of the cytomegalovirus-associated TCR beta chains recognize cytomegalovirus antigens. A later analysis found that TCR association rates varied across HLA loci, with DRB1 alleles showing the most associated TCRs and HLA-C alleles the fewest. According to a later analysis, parvovirus B19, influenza, CMV and Epstein-Barr virus appeared linked to several top co-occurrence clusters. In a later genetic analysis, a missense DCLRE1C variant was associated with V-gene and J-gene trimming of TCR beta chains, and the association was replicated in an independent cohort. According to the authors, the approach could potentially be generalized to other disease states and immunological phenotypes.

Library creation used the immunoSEQ multiplex PCR assay. For the multiplex PCR, a mixture combining 60 forward primers for TCR Vbeta segments and 13 reverse primers for TCR Jbeta segments was used. Amplification of the CDR3 region of rearranged TCR beta genes was performed with a multiplex PCR assay on genomic DNA. The Illumina HiSeq System was used to sequence the amplified TCR beta libraries as 87-base-pair reads. The authors' pipeline ran thus. A later analysis tallied 75 million to 95 million unique TCR beta chains across the approximately 670 repertoires, and approximately 12 million of those chains were shared by two or more donors. Raw reads were error-corrected and collapsed into unique sequences by a nearest-neighbor algorithm in which closely related sequences were merged to remove PCR and sequencing errors. To assign V, D and J gene segments, CDR3 sequences were aligned to IMGT reference sequences. For a sequence to be retained, at least a six-nucleotide match to both a V gene segment and a J gene segment was required. A rearrangement was called productive if the CDR3 had no stop codons and remained in frame with V and J, and every other rearrangement was called non-productive. CDR3 was defined according to IMGT convention as the region running from the second conserved V-encoded cysteine to the conserved J-encoded phenylalanine. The earlier analysis of about 570 of the donors excluded any sequence lacking an unambiguous match to a single V gene segment. An earlier analysis of 450 to 650 of the donors called V segments functional above 56.7% productive rearrangements and segregating when the between-donor standard deviation exceeded 5%. A statistical classification framework was built for diagnosing cytomegalovirus status from the catalog of TCR beta chain sequences. In a later analysis, V and J genes were assigned by comparing TCR nucleotide sequences against IMGT/GENE-DB human TR gene sequences. A later analysis assigned CDR3 sequences and most-parsimonious VDJ recombination scenarios with the TCRdist pipeline. In a later analysis, each TCR beta chain was defined by its CDR3 amino acid sequence together with its V-gene family, and reads lacking a unique V-gene family were excluded. As a way to deal with suspected cross-contamination and a sequencing artifact, a later analysis dropped more than 500 nucleotide sequences that were highly shared and had low generation probability. For each public chain, a later analysis derived a clonal expansion index from normalized ranks of inferred template counts within each repertoire. Generation probabilities in a later analysis came from a VDJ recombination model fitted to out-of-frame rearrangements, and those results were checked against IGoR. In a later analysis, TCR-TCR, TCR-HLA and TCR-CMV co-occurrence was scored with hypergeometric tests, and a repertoire-size bias correction was applied to TCR pairs. To estimate false discovery rates, a later analysis permuted the HLA or CMV assignments 20 times. A later analysis grouped co-occurring TCRs with DBSCAN, adding TCRdist sequence similarity when clustering within HLA-allele-positive subsets. Co-occurrence clustering excluded repertoires with fewer than 30,000 or more than 120,000 public chains, plus five with anomalous nucleotide sharing. This immuneACCESS table, as held by TCRdb, lists in-frame sequences with V and J called but not all clones. Of the missing ones, under half trace to an unresolved V gene in checked studies; the others have no known cause. V, J and clone size derive from that table, while D and trimming were established from the DNA sequence. A total of about 140,000 clones appear in this sample, just over 65% of them only once. The ten top clones hold 6.5% of the sample.

The cohort was made up of approximately 670 healthy bone marrow donors. All cohort members were sampled while nominally healthy, although unrecorded immune exposures were likely present. The donor was CMV seronegative and was included in the group of 352 seronegative cohort members. A peripheral blood sample was collected from each donor, and TCR beta sequencing was performed on peripheral blood mononuclear cells. The Qiagen DNeasy Blood Extraction Kit was used to extract genomic DNA from the blood cell samples. After removal of 8 bases from V and 5 bases from J, the junction retains 9 bases not matched to a gene. Based on the germline V gene, the CDR1 and CDR2 sequences are SQVTM and ANQGSEA. From its cysteine to its phenylalanine, the CDR3 spans 13 amino acids. Only CDR3 DNA remains: 39 bases, in frame from the first base.

The rearrangement joined TRBV29-1 to TRBJ2-1, and TRBD2 aligns with 7 junction nucleotides. The clonotype was recovered from a woman aged 60-75 years in good health and CMV-seronegative. Sequenced material: PBMCs. The CDR3 protein is CSKGSGKHNEQFF. The base sequence is TGCAGCAAAGGCAGCGGGAAACACAATGAGCAGTTCTTC.